This TCR beta chain was profiled in a study of T cell responses to AZD1222 COVID-19 vaccine. TCRdb keeps only in-frame clones here, not all; method: immunoSEQ multiplex PCR. The top ten hold 2.9% of the sample, which has approximately 76,000 clones, around four fifths seen once. The germline V gene has CDR1 LGHNA and CDR2 YNFKEQ. The CDR3 contains 15 residues. V lost 4 bases, J lost 2 bases, and 13 bases lay in between. The sequences come from peripheral blood, collected on day 0 of AZD1222 vaccination. The J gene is TRBJ2-3, the V gene TRBV4-2; D remains ambiguous. The TCR was taken from an adult in good health. CDR3 amino acids: CASSPRSPLTDTQYF. The CDR3 DNA follows: TGTGCCAGCAGCCCCCGATCCCCCCTCACAGATACGCAGTATTTT.